This T cell receptor beta chain was sequenced for a study of shared clonotypes between healthy human individuals. Study-wide results and caveats: The study found roughly 5% of naive CD4 clonotypes shared across four donors. The diversity represented, both genetic and in exposure history, was limited by few donors. Naive subsets tended to show greater estimated richness than memory subsets.

Sorted-subset replicate PCRs used approximately 190 ng of genomic DNA. This amount corresponded to 25,000 to 30,000 T cell genomes. The protocol was immunoSEQ multiplex PCR, while the TCRdb copy is restricted to in-frame clones and leaves out a portion. The repertoire holds about 180,000 clones, 80% to 95% seen once, with 0.067% in the top ten. Comment on this clone: The antigen is not known.

CDR1 is SNHLY, CDR2 FYNNEI, per germline. The germline V and J ends were trimmed by 3 bases and 0 bases, with 9 bases remaining between them. There are 15 residues in the CDR3. The sequence was collected from a woman in her 30s in good health. The chain carries TRBV2 and TRBJ1-5, with TRBD1 as a possible D gene (5 bases). Sequencing was performed on naive CD4+ T cells sorted from blood. Subset in this sample: CD45RA+ positively selected. This CDR3 reads CASSDQGYSNQPQHF. The CDR3 DNA sequence: TGTGCCAGCAGTGACCAGGGATATAGCAATCAGCCCCAGCATTTT.